This passage covers 3 T cell receptor beta chains from one sample sequenced in a study of regulatory T cells in long-lasting Graves disease. Building the TCR beta libraries relied on iRepertoire HTBI primers, and CDR3 regions underwent Arm-PCR. From the multiplex PCR reads, TCRdb called clonotypes with MiXCR, one entry per CDR3 protein. The table lists about 460,000 distinct CDR3 sequences, around 15% of them singletons. Time point reported: newly diagnosed GD, antithyroid drugs for less than 3 months. The TCR library was made from RNA extracted from PBMCs. These data also featured in a second study, about T cells in Graves' hyperthyroidism and ophthalmopathy.

The specimen was peripheral blood mononuclear cells (PBMCs), collected at new diagnosis, from a patient treated with antithyroid drugs. The receptors were sampled from a woman aged 50 to 60 with Graves disease.

The sample holds many counts of this clonotype. The rearrangement links TRBV6-2 or TRBV6-3 to TRBJ2-1, with 13 nucleotides matching TRBD2. CDR3 size: 16 residues. V shed 6 bases and J 7 bases; nucleotides not matched to a gene: 9. CDR1 is MNHEY and CDR2 is SVGEGT in the germline V gene. The CDR3 protein is CASSESGTSGKNEQFF. CDR3 nucleotide sequence: TGTGCCAGCAGCGAGTCCGGGACTAGCGGGAAAAATGAGCAGTTCTTC.

The rearrangement joins TRBV19 to TRBJ2-3; no reliable D call. Trimming took off 4 bases at V and 1 base at J, with 18 bases between the two ends. This CDR3 region has 17 residues. Germline CDR1 reads LNHDA; CDR2 reads SQIVND (reference sequence). DNA of the CDR3: TGTGCCAGTAGTAGCCCCAGGACGAGCGATCGCACAGATACGCAGTATTTT. Its translation is CASSSPRTSDRTDTQYF.

The chain combines TRBV10-3 with TRBJ2-7, with 10 bases lining up with TRBD2. The germline gives CDR1 ENHRY, CDR2 SYGVKD. The CDR3 runs 13 residues. V shed 4 bases and J 7 bases; nucleotides not matched to a gene: 4. CDR3 sequence: CAISASGSYEQYF. In nucleotides, the CDR3 is TGTGCCATCAGTGCTAGCGGGAGTTATGAGCAGTACTTC.